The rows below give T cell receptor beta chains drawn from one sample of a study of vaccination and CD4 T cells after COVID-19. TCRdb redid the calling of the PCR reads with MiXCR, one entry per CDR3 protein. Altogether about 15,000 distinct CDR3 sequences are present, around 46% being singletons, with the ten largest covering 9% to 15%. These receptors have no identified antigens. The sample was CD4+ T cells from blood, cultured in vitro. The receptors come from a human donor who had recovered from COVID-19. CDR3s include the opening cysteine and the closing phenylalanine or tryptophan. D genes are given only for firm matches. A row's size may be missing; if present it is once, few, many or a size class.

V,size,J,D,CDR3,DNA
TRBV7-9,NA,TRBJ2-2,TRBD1,CASSQPGQGSGNTGELFF,TGTGCCAGCAGTCAGCCGGGACAGGGTTCGGGCAACACCGGGGAGCTGTTTTTT
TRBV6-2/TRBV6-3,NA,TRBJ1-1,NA,CASSYQTEAFF,TGTGCCAGCAGCTACCAGACTGAAGCTTTCTTT
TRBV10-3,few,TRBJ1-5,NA,CAIRTDNQPQHF,TGTGCCATCAGGACAGACAATCAGCCCCAGCATTTT
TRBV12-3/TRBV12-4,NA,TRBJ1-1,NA,CASSLEGHTEAFF,TGTGCCAGCAGTTTGGAGGGGCACACTGAAGCTTTCTTT
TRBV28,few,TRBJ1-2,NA,CASRGGRGNGYTF,TGTGCCAGCAGAGGGGGAAGGGGCAATGGCTACACCTTC
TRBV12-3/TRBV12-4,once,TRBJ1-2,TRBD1,CANSQGSGYTF,TGTGCCAACTCACAGGGGTCTGGCTACACCTTC
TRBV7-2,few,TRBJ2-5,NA,CASSLPGWETQYF,TGTGCCAGCAGCTTACCCGGTTGGGAGACCCAGTACTTC
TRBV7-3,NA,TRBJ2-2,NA,CASSGGSGQTTGELFF,TGTGCCAGCAGCGGCGGGTCTGGACAGACAACCGGGGAGCTGTTTTTT
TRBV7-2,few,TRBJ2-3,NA,CASSPDRSTDTQYF,TGTGCCAGCAGTCCCGACCGAAGCACAGATACGCAGTATTTT
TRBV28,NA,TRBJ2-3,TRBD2,CASSPVAGGGDTQYF,TGTGCCAGCAGTCCTGTAGCGGGAGGAGGAGATACGCAGTATTTT
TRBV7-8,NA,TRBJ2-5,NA,CASSLEIRETQYF,TGTGCCAGCAGCCTCGAAATTCGGGAGACCCAGTACTTC
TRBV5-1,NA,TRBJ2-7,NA,CASRPTDSFSYEQYF,TGCGCCAGCAGACCAACTGATTCATTCTCCTACGAGCAGTACTTC
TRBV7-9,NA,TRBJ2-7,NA,CASSSTPMTDSYEQYF,TGTGCCAGCAGCTCAACCCCTATGACAGACTCCTACGAGCAGTACTTC
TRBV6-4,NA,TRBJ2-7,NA,CASSEGDTYEQYF,TGTGCCAGCAGTGAGGGGGACACCTACGAGCAGTACTTC
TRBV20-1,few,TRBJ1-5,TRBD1,CSATRDSGNQPQHF,TGCAGTGCTACCCGGGACAGCGGCAATCAGCCCCAGCATTTT
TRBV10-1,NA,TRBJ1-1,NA,CASSSGSLMNTEAFF,TGCGCCAGCAGTTCTGGGAGCCTAATGAACACTGAAGCTTTCTTT
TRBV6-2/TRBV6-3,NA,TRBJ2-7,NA,CASSYPDRAYEQYF,TGTGCCAGCAGTTACCCGGACAGAGCCTACGAGCAGTACTTC
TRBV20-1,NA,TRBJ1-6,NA,CSAPSPGGSYNSPLHF,TGCAGTGCCCCAAGTCCCGGGGGTTCCTATAATTCACCCCTCCACTTT
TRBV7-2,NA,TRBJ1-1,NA,CASSLSENTEAFF,TGTGCCAGCAGCTTATCTGAGAACACTGAAGCTTTCTTT
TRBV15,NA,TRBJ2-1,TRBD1,CATSRDPGGEQFF,TGTGCCACCAGCAGGGACCCAGGGGGTGAGCAGTTCTTC
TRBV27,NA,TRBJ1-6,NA,CASSLGTPNSPLHF,TGTGCCAGCAGTTTAGGGACACCTAATTCACCCCTCCACTTT
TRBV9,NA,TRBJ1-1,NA,CASGGPPGTEAFF,TGTGCCAGCGGGGGACCCCCGGGCACTGAAGCTTTCTTT
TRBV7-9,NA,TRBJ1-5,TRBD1,CASSAGGRNSNQPQHF,TGTGCCAGCAGCGCAGGGGGCCGTAATAGCAATCAGCCCCAGCATTTT
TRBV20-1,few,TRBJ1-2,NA,CSAKRQGDYGYTF,TGCAGTGCTAAGAGGCAGGGAGACTATGGCTACACCTTC
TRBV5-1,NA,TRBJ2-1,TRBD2,CASSATSGESYNEQFF,TGCGCCAGCAGCGCGACTAGCGGGGAGTCCTACAATGAGCAGTTCTTC
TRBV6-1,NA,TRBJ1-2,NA,CASTRREGNDYGYTF,TGTGCCAGCACTAGAAGGGAAGGGAATGACTATGGCTACACCTTC
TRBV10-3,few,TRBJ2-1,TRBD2,CAIRAGLAGGSSYNEQFF,TGTGCCATCAGGGCCGGACTAGCGGGAGGGAGCTCCTACAATGAGCAGTTCTTC
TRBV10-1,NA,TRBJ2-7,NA,CASSEPRTGSVYEQYF,TGCGCCAGCAGTGAGCCCCGAACAGGGTCGGTCTACGAGCAGTACTTC
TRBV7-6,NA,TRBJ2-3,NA,CASSLAIPRGGDDTQYF,TGTGCCAGCAGCTTAGCGATCCCCAGGGGGGGCGACGATACGCAGTATTTT
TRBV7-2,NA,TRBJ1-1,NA,CASSLRRRGVNTEAFF,TGTGCCAGCAGCTTAAGGCGGCGGGGAGTGAACACTGAAGCTTTCTTT
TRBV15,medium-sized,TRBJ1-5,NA,CATSERGYGQHF,TGTGCCACCAGCGAGCGGGGGTATGGCCAGCATTTT
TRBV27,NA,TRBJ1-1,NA,CASRAEMNTEAFF,TGTGCCAGCAGGGCAGAGATGAACACTGAAGCTTTCTTT
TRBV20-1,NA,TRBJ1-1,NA,CSVRNNMNTEAFF,TGCAGTGTTCGGAATAACATGAACACTGAAGCTTTCTTT
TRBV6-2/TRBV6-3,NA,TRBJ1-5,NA,CASSTLGGGYQPQHF,TGTGCCAGCAGTACCCTGGGGGGGGGATATCAGCCCCAGCATTTT
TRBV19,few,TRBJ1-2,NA,CASSIREGRGGYTF,TGTGCCAGTAGTATCCGAGAGGGGAGAGGTGGCTACACCTTC
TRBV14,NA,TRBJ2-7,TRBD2,CASSPSGISYEQYF,TGTGCCAGCAGTCCCAGCGGGATCTCCTACGAGCAGTACTTC
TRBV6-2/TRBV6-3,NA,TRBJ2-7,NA,CASKDRNYEQYF,TGTGCCAGCAAGGACAGAAACTACGAGCAGTACTTC
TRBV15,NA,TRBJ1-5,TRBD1,CATRGGGGGNQPQHF,TGTGCCACCAGGGGTGGAGGGGGCGGCAATCAGCCCCAGCATTTT
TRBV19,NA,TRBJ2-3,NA,CASSIVGTDTQYF,TGTGCCAGTAGTATTGTTGGCACAGATACGCAGTATTTT
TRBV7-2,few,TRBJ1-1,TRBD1,CASSYRQGVMNTEAFF,TGTGCCAGCAGCTACCGACAGGGGGTAATGAACACTGAAGCTTTCTTT
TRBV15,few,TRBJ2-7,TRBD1,CATSRDNSVGQGPYEQYF,TGTGCCACCAGCAGAGATAATTCGGTGGGACAGGGGCCCTACGAGCAGTACTTC
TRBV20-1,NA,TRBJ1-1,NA,CSARTGNTEAFF,TGCAGTGCTAGAACGGGAAACACTGAAGCTTTCTTT
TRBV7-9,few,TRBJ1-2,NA,CASSLMGGGYTF,TGTGCCAGCAGCTTAATGGGGGGCGGCTACACCTTC
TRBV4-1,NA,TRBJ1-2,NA,CASSGDSLYYGYTF,TGCGCCAGCAGCGGGGACTCCTTGTACTATGGCTACACCTTC
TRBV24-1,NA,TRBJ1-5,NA,CATSETGFHNQPQHF,TGTGCCACCAGTGAAACAGGGTTTCACAATCAGCCCCAGCATTTT
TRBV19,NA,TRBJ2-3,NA,CASSMFSSGRDTQYF,TGTGCCAGTAGTATGTTTAGCTCGGGACGGGATACGCAGTATTTT
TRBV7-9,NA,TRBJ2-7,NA,CASSPGRSSYEQYF,TGTGCCAGCAGCCCGGGGAGAAGCTCCTACGAGCAGTACTTC
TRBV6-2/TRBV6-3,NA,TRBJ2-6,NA,CASSYNSGANVLTF,TGTGCCAGCAGTTACAACTCTGGGGCCAACGTCCTGACTTTC